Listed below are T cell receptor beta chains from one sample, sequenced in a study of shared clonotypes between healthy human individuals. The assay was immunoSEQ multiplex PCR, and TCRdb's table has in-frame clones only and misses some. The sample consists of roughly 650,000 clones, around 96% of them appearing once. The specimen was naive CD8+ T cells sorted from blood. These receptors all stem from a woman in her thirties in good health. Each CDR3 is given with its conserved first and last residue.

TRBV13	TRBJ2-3	CASSLGLAGGEGITDTQYF
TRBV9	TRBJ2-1	CASSVSPGQGSYNEQFF
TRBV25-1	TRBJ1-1	CASSEFFIGVTEAFF
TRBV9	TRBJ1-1	CASSAGTANTEAFF
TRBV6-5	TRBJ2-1	CASSGGGSYNEQFF
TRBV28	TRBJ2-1	CASRITSGRAGEQFF
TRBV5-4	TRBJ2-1	CASSLDGPTDEQFF
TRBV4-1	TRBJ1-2	CASSHEPGSGGHYGYTF
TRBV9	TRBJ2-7	CASSGETYEQYF
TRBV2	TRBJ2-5	CASSDRAATQYF
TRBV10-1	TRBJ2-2	CASSEGLAGDTTGELFF